These 25 T cell receptor beta chains share one sample of origin, sequenced in a study of cytomegalovirus exposure and HLA in healthy donors. The PCR employed 60 Vbeta primers together with 13 Jbeta primers. Using immunoSEQ multiplex PCR, the repertoire was profiled, and TCRdb retains in-frame clones only, with some absent. Of 130,000 to 150,000 clones in the sample, 73% were seen once. Sequencing input: PBMCs. Every receptor here comes from a human donor in good health.

This clone was counted only a few times. The chain is built from TRBV7-3 and TRBJ1-1; TRBD1 might be the D (5 bases). V was cut by 3 bases and J by 1 base, with 9 bases left in between. This CDR3 region has 14 residues. CDR1 is SGHTA and CDR2 is FQGTGA in the germline V gene. The CDR3: CASSLGQKNTEAFF. The CDR3 nucleotides read TGTGCCAGCAGCTTGGGGCAGAAGAACACTGAAGCTTTCTTT.

The CDR3 DNA sequence: TGTGCCAGCAGCATTTGGACAGGGGCCAGCTATGGCTACACCTTC. This gives the protein CASSIWTGASYGYTF. The chain joins TRBV9 to TRBJ1-2; 9 bases are a match to TRBD1. Trimming took 4 bases from V and 4 from J; bases not matched to a gene: 8. Germline lookup yields CDR1 SGDLS and CDR2 YYNGEE. This CDR3 comprises 15 residues.

The genes are TRBV6-1 and TRBJ2-6; D not certain. V was cut by 4 bases and J by 4 bases, with 8 bases left in between. The germline CDR1 and CDR2 sequences are MNHNS and SASEGT. The length of the CDR3 is 14 residues. DNA for the CDR3: TGTGCCAGCAGTGGCAGGTCCGGGGCCAACGTCCTGACTTTC. This encodes CASSGRSGANVLTF.

The rearrangement links TRBV6-5 to TRBJ2-2; 8 nucleotides align to TRBD1. V dropped 5 bases and J dropped 8; count of bases not matched to a gene: 4. The CDR3 totals 13 residues. Looked up from germline, CDR1 is MNHEY and CDR2 is SVGAGI. The CDR3 protein is CASSPRQGGELFF. The CDR3 nucleotides read TGTGCCAGCAGTCCAAGACAGGGGGGGGAGCTGTTTTTT.

J is TRBJ1-2 and V is TRBV15; TRBD1 might be the D (6 bases). CDR3 length: 13 amino acids. From germline, CDR1 is LNHNV and CDR2 YYDKDF (reference sequence). V lost 1 base to trimming and J lost 4 bases, with 7 bases between them. The CDR3 DNA reads as TGTGCCACCAGCAGAGGAGGGGGCTATGGCTACACCTTC. This gives the protein CATSRGGGYGYTF.

The chain is built from TRBV6-1 and TRBJ1-4; D gene unclear. V lost 6 bases and J 0 bases, leaving 14 bases between the germline ends. The CDR3 sequence is 16 residues long. CDR1 is MNHNS and CDR2 is SASEGT in the germline V gene. CDR3 coding DNA: TGTGCCAGCAGGGAAACTGCGCTTTCAACTAATGAAAAACTGTTTTTT. Amino acid sequence: CASRETALSTNEKLFF.

The chain carries TRBV5-4 and TRBJ2-2; 13 nucleotides agree with TRBD2. V dropped 0 bases and J dropped 5; count of bases not matched to a gene: 4. CDR3 length: 17 residues. CDR1 and CDR2 from the germline V gene are SGHNT and YYREEE (reference sequence). The CDR3 reads CASSLELAGGWTGELFF. CDR3 coding DNA: TGTGCCAGCAGCTTGGAACTAGCGGGGGGGTGGACCGGGGAGCTGTTTTTT.

The V call is TRBV29-1, the J call TRBJ2-5; D is unclear. V gave up 6 bases and J gave up 1 base, with 9 bases separating them. CDR1 and CDR2 from the germline V gene are SQVTM and ANQGSEA. There are 12 residues in the CDR3. The CDR3, as DNA: TGCAGCGTCTCCAAACTCCAAGAGACCCAGTACTTC. Encoded protein: CSVSKLQETQYF.

This chain connects TRBV6-1 to TRBJ2-2; TRBD1 matches at 7 bases. V trimming: 0 bases; J trimming: 5 bases; junction bases outside the gene matches: 3. The CDR3 is 15 residues long. CDR1 is MNHNS and CDR2 is SASEGT in the germline V gene. The CDR3 nucleotides read TGTGCCAGCAGTGAAGCTGGCAGGGGGACCGGGGAGCTGTTTTTT. Protein: CASSEAGRGTGELFF.

V and J are TRBV6-5 and TRBJ2-7; D unclear. The CDR3 runs to 15 residues. Germline CDR1 reads MNHEY; CDR2 reads SVGAGI. V was clipped by 0 bases and J by 0 bases, with 9 bases between them. CDR3 loop: CASSYSVASSYEQYF. The CDR3 bases are TGTGCCAGCAGTTACTCAGTGGCTAGCTCCTACGAGCAGTACTTC.

The chain uses TRBV11-1 and TRBJ1-1; D is undetermined. This CDR3 contains 14 residues. Trimming removed 3 bases at V and 1 base at J, with 9 bases between. Germline values: CDR1 SGHAT, CDR2 FQDESV (reference sequence). The CDR3 DNA is TGTGCCAGCAGCTTTGAAGAGGGGAACACTGAAGCTTTCTTT. It encodes CASSFEEGNTEAFF.

As for this clone: At one of its ends the junction is not consistent with the germline gene, which may arise from a read error. The gene calls are TRBV7-3 and TRBJ2-7; no firm D call. Germline lookup yields CDR1 SGHTA and CDR2 FQGTGA. The CDR3 sequence is 14 residues long. The CDR3 reads CSSSLGSHSYEQYF. DNA of the CDR3: TGTTCCAGCAGCTTAGGCTCCCACTCCTACGAGCAGTACTTC.

The chain combines TRBV29-1 with TRBJ2-7; possible D gene TRBD1, 6 bases. Trimming left V 4 bases short and J 0 bases short, with 13 bases between. This CDR3 is built from 14 residues. From germline, CDR1 is SQVTM and CDR2 ANQGSEA. The CDR3 reads CSVALQGISYEQYF. In nucleotides, the CDR3 is TGCAGCGTTGCCCTGCAGGGGATCTCCTACGAGCAGTACTTC.

This clone was picked up a small number of times. The chain recombines TRBV19 with TRBJ2-2, with 8 bases matching TRBD2. The CDR3 consists of 16 residues. The trim removed 3 bases at V and 3 bases at J, leaving 6 bases unmatched. The germline gives CDR1 LNHDA, CDR2 SQIVND (reference sequence). Here the CDR3 reads CASSIYSGDYTGELFF. CDR3 DNA: TGTGCCAGTAGTATTTATAGCGGGGACTACACCGGGGAGCTGTTTTTT.

V usage is TRBV27 and J usage is TRBJ2-5; a possible D gene is TRBD1 (6 bases). The germline CDR1 and CDR2 sequences are MNHEY and SMNVEV (reference sequence). The V end lost 1 base, the J end lost 2 bases, and 8 bases lay between the germline ends. The length of the CDR3 is 14 residues. The CDR3 nucleotides read TGTGCCAGCAGTTTATTCGGACAGCAAGAGACCCAGTACTTC. This encodes CASSLFGQQETQYF.

The chain employs TRBV5-4 and TRBJ2-3; D is undetermined. The CDR3 consists of 15 residues. Trimming took 0 bases from V and 7 from J, leaving 15 bases between them. The germline gives CDR1 SGHNT, CDR2 YYREEE (reference sequence). CDR3 loop: CASSLAQVPTNTQYF. The CDR3 DNA sequence: TGTGCCAGCAGCTTGGCGCAGGTTCCTACGAATACGCAGTATTTT.

CDR3 sequence reads: CAWSGGSRNEQFF. The CDR3 coding sequence is TGTGCCTGGAGTGGCGGGAGTCGCAATGAGCAGTTCTTC. The V gene is TRBV30, the J gene TRBJ2-1, with TRBD2 identical over 7 bases. This CDR3 has 13 amino acids. Germline loops: CDR1 GTSNPN, CDR2 SVGIG (reference sequence). V lost 1 base to trimming and J lost 6 bases; unmatched junction nucleotides: 3.

This clone was detected only a few times. The gene calls are TRBV13 and TRBJ2-4; unclear D gene. V was pared by 0 bases and J by 0 bases, with 3 bases between. The CDR3 consists of 14 residues. Germline V gives CDR1 PRHDT, CDR2 FYEKMQ (reference sequence). This chain's CDR3 is CASSLGLAKNIQYF. CDR3 nucleotides: TGTGCCAGCAGCTTAGGCCTAGCCAAAAACATTCAGTACTTC. Variable domain in full (rest from reference TRBV13 and TRBJ2-4): AAGVIQSPRHLIKEKRETATLKCYPIPRHDTVYWYQQGPGQDPQFLISFYEKMQSDKGSIPDRFSAQQFSDYHSELNMSSLELGDSALYFCASSLGLAKNIQYFGAGTRLSVL.

This clone has at least ten counts. This chain uses TRBV5-1 with TRBJ1-2; 9 bases align to TRBD1. The CDR3 is 17 amino acids. Trimming took 5 bases from V and 6 from J; bases not matched to a gene: 17. The germline CDR1 and CDR2 sequences are SGHRS and YFSETQ. This chain's CDR3 is CASSFVGTGPSLNGYTF. The CDR3 DNA follows: TGCGCCAGCAGTTTTGTTGGGACAGGGCCATCGTTGAATGGCTACACCTTC.

The V call is TRBV2, the J call TRBJ1-2; perhaps TRBD1 as D (6 bases). The CDR3 covers 15 residues. The V and J ends lost 6 bases and 0 bases respectively, with 14 bases between them. Germline CDR1 is SNHLY and CDR2 is FYNNEI. The CDR3 nucleotides are TGTGCCAGCAGGGCCCTAGGGGGTGCTAACTATGGCTACACCTTC. It translates to CASRALGGANYGYTF.

This clone has just a few counts. The rearrangement joins TRBV7-2 to TRBJ2-1, with 9 positions matching TRBD1. Germline assignment: CDR1 SGHTA and CDR2 FQGNSA. The CDR3 length is 17 residues. The ends lost 2 bases at V and 7 bases at J; junction bases unmatched: 12. The CDR3 region is CASSLRVMGQGGNEQFF. The CDR3 nucleotides read TGTGCCAGCAGCTTAAGGGTAATGGGACAGGGTGGGAATGAGCAGTTCTTC. The entire variable domain, with the rest obtained from reference TRBV7-2 and TRBJ2-1, is as follows: GAGVSQSPSNKVTEKGKDVELRCDPISGHTALYWYRQSLGQGLEFLIYFQGNSAPDKSGLPSDRFSAERTGGSVSTLTIQRTQQEDSAVYLCASSLRVMGQGGNEQFFGPGTRLTVL.

The V call is TRBV5-1, the J call TRBJ2-2; D might be TRBD2 (6 bases). Germline values: CDR1 SGHRS, CDR2 YFSETQ. The CDR3 totals 14 residues. The V and J ends lost 5 bases and 5 bases respectively, with 13 bases between them. The CDR3: CASRTGEGTGELFF. CDR3 bases: TGCGCCAGCAGAACGGGAGAGGGGACCGGGGAGCTGTTTTTT. Complete variable domain (other parts from reference TRBV5-1 and TRBJ2-2): KAGVTQTPRYLIKTRGQQVTLSCSPISGHRSVSWYQQTPGQGLQFLFEYFSETQRNKGNFPGRFSGRQFSNSRSEMNVSTLELGDSALYLCASRTGEGTGELFFGEGSRLTVL.

This sequence joins TRBV5-1 and TRBJ2-5, with TRBD2 matching 9 bases. The last part of the DNA fits TRBJ2-7 better; the J call may be wrong. This CDR3 is built from 15 residues. CDR1 SGHRS and CDR2 YFSETQ come from the germline V gene. The DNA of the CDR3 is TGCGCCAGCAGCGACACCGGGACTAGCACCTACGAGCAGTACTTC. Its protein is CASSDTGTSTYEQYF.

The rearrangement joins TRBV10-3 to TRBJ2-2; 7 nucleotides align to TRBD2. The CDR3 is made up of 14 amino acids. Trimming took 8 bases from V and 0 from J; bases not matched to a gene: 3. Germline loops: CDR1 ENHRY, CDR2 SYGVKD. The CDR3 protein is CAIGGGTNTGELFF. In DNA, the CDR3 is TGTGCCATCGGGGGGGGGACGAACACCGGGGAGCTGTTTTTT.

This chain links TRBV5-6 with TRBJ1-1; D is undetermined. CDR1 and CDR2 (germline): SGHDT, YYEEEE. The CDR3 has 14 amino acids. V was trimmed by 0 bases and J by 1 base, leaving 7 bases between them. The CDR3 loop reads CASSLVAPNTEAFF. The DNA for the CDR3 is TGTGCCAGCAGCTTGGTGGCACCGAACACTGAAGCTTTCTTT.